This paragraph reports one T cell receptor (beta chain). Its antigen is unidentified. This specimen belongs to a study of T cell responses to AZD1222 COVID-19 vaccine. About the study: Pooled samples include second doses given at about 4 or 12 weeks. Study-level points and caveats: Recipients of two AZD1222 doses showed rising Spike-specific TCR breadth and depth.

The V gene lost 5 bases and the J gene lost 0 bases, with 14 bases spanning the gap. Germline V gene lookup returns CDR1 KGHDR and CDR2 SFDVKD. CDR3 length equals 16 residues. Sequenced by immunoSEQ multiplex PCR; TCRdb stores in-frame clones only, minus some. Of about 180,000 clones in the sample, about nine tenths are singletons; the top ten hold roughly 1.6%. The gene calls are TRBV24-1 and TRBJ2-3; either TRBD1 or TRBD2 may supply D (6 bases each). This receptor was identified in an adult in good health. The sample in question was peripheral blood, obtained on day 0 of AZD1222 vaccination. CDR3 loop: CATSGGTFSSTDTQYF. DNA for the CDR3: TGTGCCACCAGTGGCGGGACATTCTCTAGCACAGATACGCAGTATTTT.